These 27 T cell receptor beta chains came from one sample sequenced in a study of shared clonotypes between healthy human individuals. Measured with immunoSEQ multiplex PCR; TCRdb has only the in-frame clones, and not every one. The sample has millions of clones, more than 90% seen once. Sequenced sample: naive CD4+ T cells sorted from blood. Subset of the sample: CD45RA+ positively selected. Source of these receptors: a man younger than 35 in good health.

CDR3: CASSPEESGQGRNSPLHF. DNA for the CDR3: TGCGCCAGCAGCCCCGAGGAGAGTGGGCAGGGGAGAAATTCACCCCTCCACTTT. This chain links TRBV4-3 with TRBJ1-6, with TRBD1 as a possible D gene (6 bases). V dropped 4 bases and J dropped 7 bases, with 23 bases sitting between them. This CDR3 is 18 amino acids long. Germline CDR1 is LGHNA and CDR2 is YSLEER.

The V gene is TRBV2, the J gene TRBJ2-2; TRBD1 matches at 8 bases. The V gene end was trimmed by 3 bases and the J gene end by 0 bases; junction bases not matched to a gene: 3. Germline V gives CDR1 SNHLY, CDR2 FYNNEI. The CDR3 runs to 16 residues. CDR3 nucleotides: TGTGCCAGCAGTGAGGGGACAGGAGCGAACACCGGGGAGCTGTTTTTT. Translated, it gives CASSEGTGANTGELFF. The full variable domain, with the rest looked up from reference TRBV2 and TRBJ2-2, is EPEVTQTPSHQVTQMGQEVILRCVPISNHLYFYWYRQILGQKVEFLVSFYNNEISEKSEIFDDQFSVERPDGSNFTLKIRSTKLEDSAMYFCASSEGTGANTGELFFGEGSRLTVL.

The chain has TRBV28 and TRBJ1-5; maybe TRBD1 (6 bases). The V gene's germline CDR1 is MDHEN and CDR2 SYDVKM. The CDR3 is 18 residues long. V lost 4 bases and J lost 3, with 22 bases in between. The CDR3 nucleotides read TGTGCCAGCAGTTCTATAGGGTGGGGGGCAGGCGTCAATCAGCCCCAGCATTTT. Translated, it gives CASSSIGWGAGVNQPQHF. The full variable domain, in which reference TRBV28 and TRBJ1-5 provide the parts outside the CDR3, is DVKVTQSSRYLVKRTGEKVFLECVQDMDHENMFWYRQDPGLGLRLIYFSYDVKMKEKGDIPEGYSVSREKKERFSLILESASTNQTSMYLCASSSIGWGAGVNQPQHFGDGTRLSIL.

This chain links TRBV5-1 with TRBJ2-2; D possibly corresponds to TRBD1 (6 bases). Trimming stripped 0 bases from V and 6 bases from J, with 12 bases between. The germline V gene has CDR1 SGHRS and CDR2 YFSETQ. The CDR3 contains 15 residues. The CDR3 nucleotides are TGCGCCAGCAGCTTGGGCAGGGGAACCCCCGGGGAGCTGTTTTTT. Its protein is CASSLGRGTPGELFF.

The CDR3 DNA reads as TGTGCCAGCACTCGGGCGGGGGCCACCGGTGAGCAGTTCTTC. It is translated as CASTRAGATGEQFF. This sequence joins TRBV6-5 and TRBJ2-1, with a weak D call TRBD2 (7 bases). V lost 7 bases to trimming and J lost 9 bases, with 19 bases between them. This CDR3 spans 14 amino acids. The V gene's germline CDR1 is MNHEY and CDR2 SVGAGI.

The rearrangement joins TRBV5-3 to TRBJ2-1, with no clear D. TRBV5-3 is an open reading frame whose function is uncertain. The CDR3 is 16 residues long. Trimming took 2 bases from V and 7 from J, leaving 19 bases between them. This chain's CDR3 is CARSLPTRTTLNEQFF. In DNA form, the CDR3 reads TGTGCCAGAAGCTTACCGACCAGAACCACCTTGAATGAGCAGTTCTTC.

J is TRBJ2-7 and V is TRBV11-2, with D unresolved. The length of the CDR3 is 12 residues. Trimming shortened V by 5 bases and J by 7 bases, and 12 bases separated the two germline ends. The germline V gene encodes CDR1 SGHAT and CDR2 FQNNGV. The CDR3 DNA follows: TGTGCCAGCAGCCTCCAGATCGGGGAGCAGTACTTC. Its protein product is CASSLQIGEQYF.

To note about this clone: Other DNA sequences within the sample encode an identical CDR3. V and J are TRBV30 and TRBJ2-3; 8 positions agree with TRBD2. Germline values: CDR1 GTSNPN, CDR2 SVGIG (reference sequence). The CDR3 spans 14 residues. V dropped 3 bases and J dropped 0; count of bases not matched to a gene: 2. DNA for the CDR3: TGTGCCTGGAGATTAGCGGGAAGCACAGATACGCAGTATTTT. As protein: CAWRLAGSTDTQYF.

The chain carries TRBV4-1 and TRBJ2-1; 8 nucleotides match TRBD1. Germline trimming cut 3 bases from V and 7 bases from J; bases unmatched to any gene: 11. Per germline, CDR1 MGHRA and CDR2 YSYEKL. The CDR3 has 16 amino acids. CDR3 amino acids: CASSHPAGGLGNEQFF. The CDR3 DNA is TGCGCCAGCAGCCACCCGGCAGGGGGCTTAGGGAATGAGCAGTTCTTC.

The CDR3 loop reads CASSVDTATYEQYF. CDR3 in DNA: TGTGCCAGCAGTGTTGACACCGCAACCTACGAGCAGTACTTC. This chain uses TRBV6-1 with TRBJ2-7; no clear D gene. The V gene's germline CDR1 is MNHNS and CDR2 SASEGT. V lost 4 bases to trimming and J lost 2 bases, with 12 bases between them. This CDR3 has 14 amino acids.

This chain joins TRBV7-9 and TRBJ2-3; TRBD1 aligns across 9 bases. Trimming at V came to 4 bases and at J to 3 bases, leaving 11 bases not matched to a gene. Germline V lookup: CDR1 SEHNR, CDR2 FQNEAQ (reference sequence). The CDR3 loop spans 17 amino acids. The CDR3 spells CASSSWVDRGMTDTQYF. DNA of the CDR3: TGTGCCAGCAGCTCGTGGGTCGACAGGGGGATGACAGATACGCAGTATTTT.

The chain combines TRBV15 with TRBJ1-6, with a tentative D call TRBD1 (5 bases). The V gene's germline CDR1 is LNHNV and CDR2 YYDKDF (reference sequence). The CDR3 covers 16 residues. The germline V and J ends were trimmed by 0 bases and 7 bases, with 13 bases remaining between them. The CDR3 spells CATSRDLAGMNSPLHF. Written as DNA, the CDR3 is TGTGCCACCAGCAGAGATTTGGCAGGGATGAATTCACCCCTCCACTTT.

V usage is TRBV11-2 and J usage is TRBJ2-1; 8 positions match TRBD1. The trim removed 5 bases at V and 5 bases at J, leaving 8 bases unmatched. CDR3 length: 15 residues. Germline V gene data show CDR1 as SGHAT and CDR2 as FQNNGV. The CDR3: CASSPDPDRDNEQFF. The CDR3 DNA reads TGTGCCAGCAGCCCAGACCCGGACAGGGACAATGAGCAGTTCTTC.

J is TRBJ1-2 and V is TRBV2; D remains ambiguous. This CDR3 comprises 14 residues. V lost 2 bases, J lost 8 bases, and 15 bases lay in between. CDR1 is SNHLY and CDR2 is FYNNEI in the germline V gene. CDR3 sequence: CASSERGSGAGYTF. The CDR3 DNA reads TGTGCCAGCAGTGAACGGGGTTCAGGAGCGGGCTACACCTTC.

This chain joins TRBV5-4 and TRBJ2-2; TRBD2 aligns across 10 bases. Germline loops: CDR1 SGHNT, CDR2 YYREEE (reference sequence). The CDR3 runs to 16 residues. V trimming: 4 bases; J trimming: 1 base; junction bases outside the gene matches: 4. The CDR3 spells CASSMRTSGNTGELFF. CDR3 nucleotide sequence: TGTGCCAGCAGCATGAGGACTAGCGGGAACACCGGGGAGCTGTTTTTT.

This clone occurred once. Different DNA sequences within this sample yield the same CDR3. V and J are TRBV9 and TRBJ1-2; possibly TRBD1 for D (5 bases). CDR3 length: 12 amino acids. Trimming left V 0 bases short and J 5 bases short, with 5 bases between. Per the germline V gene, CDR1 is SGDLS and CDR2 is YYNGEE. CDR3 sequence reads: CASSVGGYGYTF. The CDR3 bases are TGTGCCAGCAGCGTAGGGGGGTATGGCTACACCTTC.

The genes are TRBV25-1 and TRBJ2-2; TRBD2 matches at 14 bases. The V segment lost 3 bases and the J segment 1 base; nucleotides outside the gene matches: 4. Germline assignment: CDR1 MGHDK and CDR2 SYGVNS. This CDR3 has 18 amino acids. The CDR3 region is CASSEGLAGVGNTGELFF. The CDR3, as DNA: TGTGCCAGCAGTGAGGGACTAGCGGGAGTCGGGAACACCGGGGAGCTGTTTTTT.

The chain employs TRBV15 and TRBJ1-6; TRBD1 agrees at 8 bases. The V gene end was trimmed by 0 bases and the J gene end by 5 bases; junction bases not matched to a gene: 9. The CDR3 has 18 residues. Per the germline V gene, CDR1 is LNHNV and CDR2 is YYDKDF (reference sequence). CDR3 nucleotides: TGTGCCACCAGCAGAGAAGGACAGGGTCGCTGGAATAATTCACCCCTCCACTTT. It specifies CATSREGQGRWNNSPLHF.

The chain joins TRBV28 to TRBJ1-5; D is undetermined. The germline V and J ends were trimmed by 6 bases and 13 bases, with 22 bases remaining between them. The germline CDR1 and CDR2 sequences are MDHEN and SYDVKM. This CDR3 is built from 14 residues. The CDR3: CASRPRNRRGEQHF. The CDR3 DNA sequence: TGTGCCAGCAGACCTCGAAACCGGCGGGGAGAACAGCATTTT.

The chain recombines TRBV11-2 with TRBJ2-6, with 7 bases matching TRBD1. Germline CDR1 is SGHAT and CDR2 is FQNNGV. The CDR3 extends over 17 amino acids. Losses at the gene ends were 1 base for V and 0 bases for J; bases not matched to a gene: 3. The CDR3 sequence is CASSLAGTASGANVLTF. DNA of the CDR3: TGTGCCAGCAGCTTAGCCGGGACAGCCTCTGGGGCCAACGTCCTGACTTTC. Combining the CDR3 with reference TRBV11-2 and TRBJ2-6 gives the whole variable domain EAGVAQSPRYKIIEKRQSVAFWCNPISGHATLYWYQQILGQGPKLLIQFQNNGVVDDSQLPKDRFSAERLKGVDSTLKIQPAKLEDSAVYLCASSLAGTASGANVLTFGAGSRLTVL.

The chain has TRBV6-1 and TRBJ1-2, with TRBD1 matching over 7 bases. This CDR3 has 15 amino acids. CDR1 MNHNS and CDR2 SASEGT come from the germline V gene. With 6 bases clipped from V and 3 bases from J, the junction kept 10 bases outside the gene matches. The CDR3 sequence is CASSGGGEGYYGYTF. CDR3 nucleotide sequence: TGTGCCAGCAGCGGAGGGGGCGAAGGATACTATGGCTACACCTTC.

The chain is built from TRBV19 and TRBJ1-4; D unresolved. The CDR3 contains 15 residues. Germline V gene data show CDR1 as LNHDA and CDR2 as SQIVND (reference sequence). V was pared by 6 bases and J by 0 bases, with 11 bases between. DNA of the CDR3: TGTGCCAGTAGGGCCCGACCAACAACTAATGAAAAACTGTTTTTT. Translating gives CASRARPTTNEKLFF.

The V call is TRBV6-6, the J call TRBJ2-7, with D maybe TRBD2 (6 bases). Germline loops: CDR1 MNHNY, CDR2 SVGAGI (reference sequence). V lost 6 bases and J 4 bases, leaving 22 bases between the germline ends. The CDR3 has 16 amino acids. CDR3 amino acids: CASRNPRFGGLYEQYF. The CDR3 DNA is TGTGCCAGCAGGAACCCCCGTTTTGGGGGGTTATACGAGCAGTACTTC.

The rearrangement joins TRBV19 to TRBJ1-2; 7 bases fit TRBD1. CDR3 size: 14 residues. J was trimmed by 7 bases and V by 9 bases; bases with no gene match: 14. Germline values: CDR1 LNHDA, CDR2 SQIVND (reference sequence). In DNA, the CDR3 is TGTGCCAGCCAATTGCAGGGGGAGTTACGTGGCTACACCTTC. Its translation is CASQLQGELRGYTF.

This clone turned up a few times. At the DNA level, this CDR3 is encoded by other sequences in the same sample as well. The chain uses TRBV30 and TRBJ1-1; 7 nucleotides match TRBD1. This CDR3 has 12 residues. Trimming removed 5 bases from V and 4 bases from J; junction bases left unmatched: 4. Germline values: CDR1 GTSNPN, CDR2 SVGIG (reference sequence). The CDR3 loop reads CAWETGSTEAFF. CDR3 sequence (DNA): TGTGCCTGGGAGACAGGGTCCACTGAAGCTTTCTTT.

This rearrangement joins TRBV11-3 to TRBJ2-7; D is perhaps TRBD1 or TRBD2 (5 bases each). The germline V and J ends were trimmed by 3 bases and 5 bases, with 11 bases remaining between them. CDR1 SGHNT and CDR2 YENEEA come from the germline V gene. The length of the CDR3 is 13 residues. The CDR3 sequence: CASSFGLGDEQYF. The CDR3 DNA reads TGTGCCAGCAGCTTCGGTTTGGGGGACGAGCAGTACTTC.

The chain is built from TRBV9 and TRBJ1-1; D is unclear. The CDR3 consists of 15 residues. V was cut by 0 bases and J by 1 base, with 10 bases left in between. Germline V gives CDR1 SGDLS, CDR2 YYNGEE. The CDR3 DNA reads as TGTGCCAGCAGCGTAGATCCAGGCCGGAACACTGAAGCTTTCTTT. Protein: CASSVDPGRNTEAFF.